This is a list of T cell receptor beta chains from one sample in a study of CD8 T cells in Susac syndrome. Each CDR3 protein is one row after TCRdb ran MiXCR on the immunoSEQ multiplex PCR reads. The sample has about 240,000 distinct CDR3 sequences, 96% seen once. Sample: CD4+ T cells from PBMCs. These TCRs come from a human donor with Susac syndrome. Both conserved end residues are part of each CDR3. The D gene is left open where the match is weak. Size is stated for part of the rows, as once, few or many counts, or as a class when the clone is expanded.

clone_size	v_call	d_call	j_call	cdr3_aa	cdr3_nt
NA	TRBV5-6	NA	TRBJ2-3	CASSLVGRTDTQYF	TGTGCCAGCAGCTTGGTTGGCAGGACAGATACGCAGTATTTT
NA	TRBV5-6	NA	TRBJ1-2	CASSLVSSLPNYGYTF	TGTGCCAGCAGCTTGGTTTCCAGCCTCCCAAACTATGGCTACACCTTC
NA	TRBV6-4	TRBD2	TRBJ2-1	CASSLEGLAVNEQFF	TGTGCCAGCAGTCTGGAGGGACTAGCGGTAAATGAGCAGTTCTTC
NA	TRBV3-1	NA	TRBJ2-4	CASSQNLRGNIQYF	TGTGCCAGCAGCCAGAACTTAAGGGGAAACATTCAGTACTTC
NA	TRBV6-6	NA	TRBJ1-5	CASSSTGQPQHF	TGTGCCAGCAGTTCCACAGGTCAGCCCCAGCATTTT
once	TRBV25-1	NA	TRBJ2-3	CASSEFGPDTQYF	TGTGCCAGCAGTGAATTTGGGCCAGATACGCAGTATTTT
NA	TRBV7-8	NA	TRBJ2-7	CASSLVTDPYEQYF	TGTGCCAGCAGCTTAGTAACGGACCCCTACGAGCAGTACTTC
NA	TRBV29-1	NA	TRBJ2-1	CSVEDLSSPSYNEQFF	TGCAGCGTTGAAGATCTAAGTTCCCCCTCCTACAATGAGCAGTTCTTC
once	TRBV12-3/TRBV12-4	TRBD2	TRBJ2-1	CASRLAGAGNEQFF	TGTGCCAGCAGGCTAGCGGGAGCGGGCAATGAGCAGTTCTTC
few	TRBV30	NA	TRBJ2-7	CAWSDSYEQYF	TGTGCCTGGAGTGATTCCTACGAGCAGTACTTC
NA	TRBV6-6	NA	TRBJ2-3	CASPAADWASTDTQYF	TGTGCCAGCCCTGCAGCAGACTGGGCTAGCACAGATACGCAGTATTTT
once	TRBV28	TRBD1	TRBJ2-1	CASSLTPRQGQMFF	TGTGCCAGCAGTTTAACACCTAGACAGGGACAAATGTTCTTC
NA	TRBV20-1	TRBD2	TRBJ2-7	CSARLAGGGEQYF	TGCAGTGCTAGGTTAGCGGGAGGGGGCGAGCAGTACTTC
NA	TRBV7-2	NA	TRBJ2-7	CASSREGPGSYEQYF	TGTGCCAGCAGCCGCGAAGGGCCAGGGTCCTACGAGCAGTACTTC
NA	TRBV5-6	TRBD2	TRBJ2-1	CASSLMGGGLSEQFF	TGTGCCAGCAGCTTGATGGGGGGAGGGCTGAGTGAGCAGTTCTTC
NA	TRBV7-9	TRBD1	TRBJ1-1	CASSWGTGDTEAFF	TGTGCCAGCAGCTGGGGGACAGGGGACACTGAAGCTTTCTTT
NA	TRBV4-2	NA	TRBJ2-3	CASSQTEGGGTDTQYF	TGTGCCAGCAGCCAAACTGAGGGTGGAGGGACAGATACGCAGTATTTT
NA	TRBV4-1	NA	TRBJ1-1	CASSQERGLGDAEAFF	TGCGCCAGCAGCCAAGAACGAGGGTTAGGGGACGCTGAAGCTTTCTTT
NA	TRBV4-1	TRBD2	TRBJ2-1	CASSQGKLAGGIYNEQFF	TGCGCCAGCAGCCAAGGTAAACTAGCGGGAGGAATTTACAATGAGCAGTTCTTC
NA	TRBV11-2	NA	TRBJ2-3	CASSPQADTQYF	TGTGCCAGCAGCCCCCAGGCGGATACGCAGTATTTT
NA	TRBV28	TRBD1	TRBJ1-2	CASSPWTGHGYTF	TGTGCCAGCAGTCCTTGGACAGGCCATGGCTACACCTTC
once	TRBV29-1	TRBD1	TRBJ1-2	CSVLTQDRGARNGYTF	TGCAGCGTTCTCACCCAGGACAGGGGGGCGCGAAATGGCTACACCTTC
NA	TRBV27	NA	TRBJ2-7	CASSPGTPRSYEQYF	TGTGCCAGCAGTCCCGGGACTCCTCGATCCTACGAGCAGTACTTC
NA	TRBV28	TRBD2	TRBJ2-3	CASSLRLAQQYF	TGTGCCAGCAGTCTTCGACTAGCCCAGCAGTATTTT
once	TRBV20-1	TRBD1	TRBJ1-2	CSATIQGSYGYTF	TGCAGTGCTACAATACAGGGGAGCTATGGCTACACCTTC
NA	TRBV12-3/TRBV12-4	NA	TRBJ1-3	CASSSRTSSGNTIYF	TGTGCCAGCAGTTCCCGGACAAGCTCTGGAAACACCATATATTTT
NA	TRBV12-3/TRBV12-4	NA	TRBJ2-7	CASSLGWGSQYF	TGTGCCAGCAGTCTTGGGTGGGGTTCACAGTACTTC
NA	TRBV20-1	TRBD2	TRBJ2-7	CSARDFAGAYEQYF	TGCAGTGCTAGAGATTTCGCGGGAGCCTACGAGCAGTACTTC
few	TRBV30	NA	TRBJ1-1	CAWSVGGTEAFF	TGTGCCTGGAGTGTAGGTGGCACTGAAGCTTTCTTT
NA	TRBV20-1	TRBD1	TRBJ1-4	CSARLGQVYEKLFF	TGCAGTGCTCGATTGGGACAGGTTTACGAAAAACTGTTTTTT
NA	TRBV28	NA	TRBJ1-1	CASSSLAEAFF	TGTGCCAGCAGTTCATTAGCTGAAGCTTTCTTT
NA	TRBV3-1	NA	TRBJ2-1	CASSPRTGPSYNEQFF	TGTGCCAGCAGCCCACGCACAGGGCCCTCCTACAATGAGCAGTTCTTC
NA	TRBV24-1	NA	TRBJ1-2	CATSDPLSGNSYTF	TGTGCCACCAGTGACCCCCTCTCGGGGAATAGCTACACCTTC
NA	TRBV30	NA	TRBJ1-1	CAWSGVGNTEAFF	TGTGCCTGGAGTGGGGTTGGGAACACTGAAGCTTTCTTT
NA	TRBV18	TRBD2	TRBJ2-7	CASSPVVGLADYEQYF	TGTGCCAGCTCACCGGTTGTGGGACTAGCGGACTACGAGCAGTACTTC